This TCR beta chain originates from a study of cytomegalovirus exposure and HLA in healthy donors. The PCR made use of 60 Vbeta and 13 Jbeta primers. Profiled with immunoSEQ multiplex PCR; TCRdb holds only in-frame clones, not every one. The table lists over 200,000 clones, 82% of them singletons. Study-level results: There were some public TCRs occurring in many donors, but most TCR sequences were rare. The authors later found HLA-associated TCR beta chains more clonally expanded than equally common others. It was assumed in the presence/absence analyses that sequencing depth was roughly uniform across donors.

As to this clone: No antigen is known for it. One end of the junction varies from germline; a read error may be responsible.

Donors consisted of healthy bone marrow donors. The receptor's source is a middle-aged man in good health and CMV-seropositive. Material: PBMCs.

The CDR3 region is CASSLQGGEAQYF. The CDR3 DNA sequence: TGTGCCAGCAGCTTACAAGGGGGAGAGGCCCAGTACTTC. The genes are TRBV7-6 and TRBJ2-5; D is perhaps TRBD1 (6 bases). CDR1 SGHVS and CDR2 FNYEAQ come from the germline V gene. CDR3 size: 13 residues.